A single sample is the source of the 5 T cell receptor beta chains below, sequenced in a study of beta chain features in type 1 diabetes. Whole-study findings and limits: Within each of all four CD4+ subsets, Type 1 diabetes patients had TCRB CDR3s that were moderately but significantly shorter.

The sequenced template was cDNA made from the entire isolated RNA. The repertoire was sequenced with immunoSEQ multiplex PCR; TCRdb's copy has only in-frame clones and lacks some. Here the sample spans hundreds of thousands of clones, around 15% being singletons. These TCRs' antigens remain unknown. Sequenced material: naive CD4+ T cells from blood. Receptors originate from a man aged 18 to 30 with type 1 diabetes.

This clone was seen a few times. The chain carries TRBV1 and TRBJ2-3; the DNA was not used to check the table's D call, TRBD1. TRBV1 is recorded as a pseudogene. The CDR3 is 15 amino acids. The DNA for the CDR3 is TGCACCAGCAGCCAAGAAGCCAGGGGAACAGATACGCAGTATTTT. Amino acid sequence: CTSSQEARGTDTQYF.

This clone has just a few counts. V is TRBV30 and J is TRBJ2-3; no clear D gene. The length of the CDR3 is 14 residues. From germline, CDR1 is GTSNPN and CDR2 SVGIG (reference sequence). Trimming cost V 0 bases and J 7 bases, with 14 bases left between them. CDR3 sequence (DNA): TGTGCCTGGAGTGTACGGAGAGGAAGAAATACGCAGTATTTT. It specifies CAWSVRRGRNTQYF.

This clone was counted a few times. V and J are TRBV30 and TRBJ1-3; no clear D. Deletions cut 3 bases from V and 0 bases from J, with 6 bases between. In germline, CDR1 is GTSNPN, CDR2 SVGIG (reference sequence). The CDR3 sequence is 13 residues long. The CDR3 sequence: CAWRGPSGNTIYF. The CDR3, as DNA: TGTGCCTGGAGGGGCCCCTCTGGAAACACCATATATTTT. The full variable domain, its missing parts supplied by reference TRBV30 and TRBJ1-3, is SQTIHQWPATLVQPVGSPLSLECTVEGTSNPNLYWYRQAAGRGLQLLFYSVGIGQISSEVPQNLSASRPQDRQFILSSKKLLLSDSGFYLCAWRGPSGNTIYFGEGSWLTVV.

The V and J genes are TRBV4-1 and TRBJ1-2; D call uncertain. This CDR3 contains 15 residues. From germline, CDR1 is MGHRA and CDR2 YSYEKL. V lost 1 base and J lost 8, with 17 bases in between. DNA for the CDR3: TGCGCCAGCAGCCAAGCAGATGGAGGGCGCCGGGGCTACACCTTC. This sequence encodes CASSQADGGRRGYTF.

Regarding this clone: The sample carries other DNA sequences with the same CDR3. The V call is TRBV5-4, the J call TRBJ1-2; D is perhaps TRBD1 (6 bases). V lost 4 bases to trimming and J lost 2 bases, with 15 bases between them. Germline-derived CDR1 and CDR2 are SGHNT and YYREEE (reference sequence). CDR3 length equals 15 residues. This chain's CDR3 is CASSSIQGQNYGYTF. CDR3 DNA: TGTGCCAGCAGCAGTATACAGGGACAAAACTATGGCTACACCTTC.